The 9 T cell receptor beta chains in this list originate from one sample, sequenced in a study of CD8+ T cells in alopecia areata. Treatment given: oral pan-JAK inhibitor, 5-10 mg twice daily. Extracted RNA was reverse transcribed, and the resulting cDNA served as sequencing template. Profiling relied on immunoSEQ multiplex PCR, and the TCRdb table lists in-frame clones only, not all of them. Of 150,000 to 200,000 clones in the sample, 64% were seen once. The source was CD4+ T cells sorted from blood, collected around week 50, from a patient treated with tofacitinib. Every receptor here comes from a human donor with alopecia areata.

This clone appeared a few times. The chain uses TRBV29-1 and TRBJ1-2; D unresolved. Trimming took 3 bases from V and 4 from J, leaving 6 bases between them. Looked up from germline, CDR1 is SQVTM and CDR2 is ANQGSEA. This CDR3 comprises 11 residues. CDR3 protein: CSVEFAYGYTF. The DNA of the CDR3 is TGCAGCGTTGAGTTCGCCTATGGCTACACCTTC.

This clone was seen a single time. The rearrangement links TRBV29-1 to TRBJ2-2; D remains ambiguous. CDR1 is SQVTM, CDR2 ANQGSEA, per germline. V was cut by 4 bases and J by 6 bases, with 6 bases left in between. The CDR3 is 11 residues long. CDR3: CSVASPGELFF. The CDR3 DNA is TGCAGCGTTGCAAGCCCCGGGGAGCTGTTTTTT.

The V and J genes are TRBV7-6 and TRBJ2-1, with 9 bases lining up with TRBD2. The CDR3 runs 16 residues. V lost 5 bases, J lost 6 bases, and 11 bases stayed unmatched. Germline lookup yields CDR1 SGHVS and CDR2 FNYEAQ. The CDR3 DNA reads TGTGCCAGCAGCCCTCCACTAGCGGGCATCTTCAATGAGCAGTTCTTC. It specifies CASSPPLAGIFNEQFF.

This clone was counted between two and nine times. V and J are TRBV5-1 and TRBJ1-2, with TRBD1 matching over 11 bases. CDR1 is SGHRS and CDR2 is YFSETQ in the germline V gene. The junction had 11 bases not matched to a gene; V was cut back by 1 base and J by 0 bases. The CDR3 contains 19 residues. CDR3 protein: CASSLTSGQGALANYGYTF. Here the CDR3 DNA reads TGCGCCAGCAGCTTGACCTCCGGACAGGGGGCCCTAGCTAACTATGGCTACACCTTC. The whole variable domain, remainder taken from reference TRBV5-1 and TRBJ1-2, is KAGVTQTPRYLIKTRGQQVTLSCSPISGHRSVSWYQQTPGQGLQFLFEYFSETQRNKGNFPGRFSGRQFSNSRSEMNVSTLELGDSALYLCASSLTSGQGALANYGYTFGSGTRLTVV.

V usage is TRBV7-2 and J usage is TRBJ2-3, with D perhaps TRBD2 (5 bases). The ends were cut back, 1 base at V and 4 bases at J, with 9 bases in the middle. Germline V CDR1 and CDR2: SGHTA, FQGNSA. The CDR3 length is 14 residues. CDR3 protein: CASSLVYGADTQYF. The CDR3 nucleotides are TGTGCCAGCAGCTTAGTGTACGGGGCAGATACGCAGTATTTT.

The V gene is TRBV15, the J gene TRBJ2-1; D ambiguous. Looked up from germline, CDR1 is LNHNV and CDR2 is YYDKDF (reference sequence). Trimming left V 0 bases short and J 0 bases short, with 6 bases between. The CDR3 is made up of 15 amino acids. CDR3 in amino acids: CATSRDSSSYNEQFF. CDR3 DNA: TGTGCCACCAGCAGAGATAGCAGCTCCTACAATGAGCAGTTCTTC.

The V and J genes are TRBV4-1 and TRBJ1-2; D call uncertain. The CDR3 extends over 14 amino acids. V lost 0 bases to trimming and J lost 5 bases, with 10 bases between them. Germline-derived CDR1 and CDR2 are MGHRA and YSYEKL. CDR3 DNA: TGCGCCAGCAGCCAAGATTCGGGTTCGTATGGCTACACCTTC. Encoded protein: CASSQDSGSYGYTF.

Written as DNA, the CDR3 is TGTGCCATCAGTGATTACAGGGGGACTGGAAACACCATATATTTT. It translates to CAISDYRGTGNTIYF. This rearrangement joins TRBV10-3 to TRBJ1-3, with 8 bases lining up with TRBD1. Germline CDR1 is ENHRY and CDR2 is SYGVKD. V gave up 3 bases and J gave up 2 bases; unmatched junction bases: 3. This CDR3 comprises 15 residues.

This clone was counted many times. The CDR3 protein is CASSYRGQGHGTEAFF. The CDR3, as DNA: TGTGCCAGCAGTTACCGAGGACAGGGCCACGGAACTGAAGCTTTCTTT. The genes are TRBV6-5 and TRBJ1-1; 8 bases are a match to TRBD1. The V gene end was trimmed by 2 bases and the J gene end by 5 bases; junction bases not matched to a gene: 10. CDR1 and CDR2 from the germline V gene are MNHEY and SVGAGI. There are 16 residues in the CDR3.